This TCR beta chain was recovered during a study of cytomegalovirus exposure and HLA in healthy donors. A note on this clone: Its specificity is not known.

Broader study findings: In an earlier analysis, most TCR beta V segments were productive about 87% or about 30% of the time. There were about 160 TCR beta chains listed as cytomegalovirus-associated.

Trimming cost V 3 bases and J 3 bases, with 6 bases left between them. CDR3 length: 12 amino acids. Per germline, CDR1 KGHSH and CDR2 LQKENI. It was with 60 Vbeta and 13 Jbeta primers that the PCR ran. Sequenced by immunoSEQ multiplex PCR; TCRdb stores in-frame clones only, minus some. Of about 99,000 clones listed, roughly 80% were seen once; the top ten hold about 3.5%. Participants comprised healthy donors of bone marrow. V usage is TRBV18 and J usage is TRBJ2-7, with D unresolved. The sequenced material came from PBMCs. The source is a man between 35 and 55 years old in good health and CMV-seronegative. This chain's CDR3 is CASSPSNYEQYF. CDR3 nucleotide sequence: TGTGCCAGCTCACCCTCTAACTACGAGCAGTACTTC.